Described below is a single T cell receptor beta chain sequence and its context. The antigen is not known. Sequencing ends 3 residues short of the CDR3 end; the germline J gene provides the rest. This sample stems from a study of T cells in women clearing cervical HPV infection. Overall study context: Control women cleared a single incident HPV16 infection within 12 months. For cases, blood was sampled a median about 140 days after lesion detection, interquartile range roughly 80 to 200 days. Study outcomes and limitations: Richness differences could reflect unmeasured T-cell content per sample.

The data were produced by immunoSEQ multiplex PCR, yet TCRdb's version contains in-frame clones alone and is incomplete. The sample features roughly 22,000 clones, with about 3.5% in its top ten. CDR1 is SGHRS and CDR2 is YFSETQ in the germline V gene. The CDR3 runs 14 residues. Trimming pared 4 bases from V and 6 bases from J, leaving 17 bases between. HPV was found by MY09/MY11 PCR and dot-blot genotyping. The chain has TRBV5-1 and TRBJ2-7; weak D call: TRBD2 (5 bases). Sample: blood buffy coat. The clonotype comes from a woman aged 18 to 75 with a cervical HPV16 infection that either progressed to CIN3+ or cleared (not recorded which). The sequenced part of the CDR3 DNA is TGCGCCAGCAGCCTAACTAGAAAGGCCTCCGAG. This translates into CASSLTRKASE. The whole CDR3 protein is CASSLTRKASEQYF.